Reported below is one TCR beta chain. This entry is derived from a study of radiotherapy plus CTLA-4 blockade in lung cancer. Study-wide context: Patients showed objective responses in about 20% of cases and disease control in 31%.

Data came from immunoSEQ multiplex PCR; TCRdb stores just in-frame clones and leaves some out. The sample records some 27,000 clones, about 75% being singletons. V shed 6 bases and J shed 0 bases, with 19 bases lying between them. Germline CDR1 and CDR2: SGDLS and YYNGEE. The CDR3 runs to 17 residues. The sequence derives from a human donor with non-small cell lung cancer that progressed on radiotherapy plus ipilimumab. This chain joins TRBV9 and TRBJ1-5; TRBD1 might be the D (6 bases). The sequencing here drew on peripheral blood, taken from a patient treated with radiotherapy plus ipilimumab. CDR3 nucleotides: TGTGCCAGCATTCCCGGGGGCAGGGGTTATAGCAATCAGCCCCAGCATTTT. Translation gives CASIPGGRGYSNQPQHF.